The next 13 T cell receptor beta chains were all read from a single sample in a study of Graves' ophthalmopathy and Graves' hyperthyroidism (dated by TCRdb to the late 2010s). The sequencer listed for this sample is Illumina HiSeq 2000. For repertoire sequencing, TCR beta CDR3 regions were amplified from RNA transcripts. The first round of RT-PCR was done with HTBI primers and the Qiagen OneStep RT-PCR kit, and was followed by a second round of multiplex PCR, then size selection and purification. TCRdb itself trimmed the public reads at Q25 with fastp, ran MiXCR and retained productive beta chains. Each entry is one CDR3 protein sequence, shown with its most common DNA and genes. Here the sample has more than 300,000 distinct CDR3 sequences; 15% occur a single time. Jointly, the top ten make up around 7% of the sample. Sequences were obtained from peripheral blood. The receptors come from a woman aged 18-29 years with stable Graves' hyperthyroidism. Donor details come from another sample of the same person, matched by shared clones.

This clonotype was seen many times. The V gene is TRBV10-2, the J gene TRBJ2-7; 9 bases are shared with TRBD1. The CDR3 contains 13 residues. The V gene's germline CDR1 is WSHSY and CDR2 SAAADI. V lost 9 bases, J lost 4 bases, and 7 bases stayed unmatched. CDR3 DNA sequence: TGCGCCAGTAGAAACAGGGGGCGATACGAGCAGTACTTC. This gives the protein CASRNRGRYEQYF.

This clonotype was seen at least ten times. This rearrangement joins TRBV11-2 to TRBJ1-5; D gene ambiguous. The germline gives CDR1 SGHAT, CDR2 FQNNGV. V was trimmed by 5 bases and J by 3 bases, leaving 11 bases between them. This CDR3 is built from 14 residues. The CDR3 loop is CASSTGPTNQPQHF. As DNA, the CDR3 is TGTGCCAGCAGCACCGGACCTACCAATCAGCCCCAGCATTTT.

There are a few counts of this clonotype. The chain carries TRBV5-1 and TRBJ2-7; TRBD1 matches 8 bases. CDR3 length equals 14 residues. V shed 2 bases and J 0 bases; nucleotides not matched to a gene: 1. Germline V CDR1 and CDR2: SGHRS, YFSETQ. CDR3 sequence: CASSFTGGSYEQYF. CDR3 nucleotides: TGCGCCAGCAGCTTCACAGGGGGCTCCTACGAGCAGTACTTC.

This clonotype was found many times. The rearrangement uses TRBV20-1 and TRBJ1-5, with D perhaps TRBD1 (5 bases). Germline CDR1 reads DFQATT; CDR2 reads SNEGSKA (reference sequence). This CDR3 has 15 amino acids. V lost 0 bases and J 4 bases, leaving 13 bases between the germline ends. CDR3 loop: CSARDDVPGNQPQHF. The CDR3 DNA follows: TGCAGTGCTAGAGATGACGTTCCAGGGAATCAGCCCCAGCATTTT.

The V and J genes are TRBV7-2 and TRBJ2-5; maybe TRBD2 (6 bases). V was trimmed by 1 base and J by 2 bases, leaving 11 bases between them. This CDR3 is 15 amino acids long. The germline CDR1 and CDR2 sequences are SGHTA and FQGNSA. The CDR3 protein is CASSLGGAVQETQYF. The CDR3 DNA reads as TGTGCCAGCAGCTTAGGCGGGGCAGTACAAGAGACCCAGTACTTC.

This chain links TRBV6-2 or TRBV6-3 with TRBJ1-5, with unresolved D. V was pared by 0 bases and J by 4 bases, with 10 bases between. There are 15 residues in the CDR3. Germline V gene lookup returns CDR1 MNHEY and CDR2 SVGEGT. DNA of the CDR3: TGTGCCAGCAGTTACTCCGACATTACTAATCAGCCCCAGCATTTT. This gives the protein CASSYSDITNQPQHF.

This clonotype was seen many times. The gene calls are TRBV9 and TRBJ1-2; a possible D gene is TRBD1 (6 bases). Germline V CDR1 and CDR2: SGDLS, YYNGEE. Trimming cost V 0 bases and J 5 bases, with 17 bases left between them. This CDR3 is 16 amino acids long. CDR3 coding DNA: TGTGCCAGCAGCGTAGAGGGTACAGGGTCGAGTTATGGCTACACCTTC. Residues: CASSVEGTGSSYGYTF. Based on the CDR3 plus reference TRBV9 and TRBJ1-2, the full variable domain is DSGVTQTPKHLITATGQRVTLRCSPRSGDLSVYWYQQSLDQGLQFLIQYYNGEERAKGNILERFSAQQFPDLHSELNLSSLELGDSALYFCASSVEGTGSSYGYTFGSGTRLTVV.

Ten or more counts support this clonotype. This chain uses TRBV5-1 with TRBJ1-6; TRBD1 matches 7 bases. Looked up from germline, CDR1 is SGHRS and CDR2 is YFSETQ. This CDR3 comprises 15 residues. The V gene end was trimmed by 0 bases and the J gene end by 8 bases; junction bases not matched to a gene: 5. CDR3 sequence reads: CASSLEQGTDSPLHF. CDR3 coding DNA: TGCGCCAGCAGCTTGGAACAGGGGACGGATTCACCCCTCCACTTT.

This clonotype was picked up many times. The J gene is TRBJ2-7, the V gene TRBV14, with 9 bases matching TRBD1. The germline V gene has CDR1 SGHDN and CDR2 FVKESK. V lost 3 bases to trimming and J lost 0 bases; unmatched junction nucleotides: 6. This CDR3 contains 16 residues. CDR3 protein: CASSQRQGEGSYEQYF. The CDR3 DNA follows: TGTGCCAGCAGCCAGAGACAGGGGGAAGGCTCCTACGAGCAGTACTTC.

This clonotype was observed at least ten times. The chain combines TRBV7-2 with TRBJ1-1; D unclear. V was clipped by 5 bases and J by 5 bases, with 15 bases between them. CDR1 and CDR2 (germline): SGHTA, FQGNSA. CDR3 size: 14 residues. DNA for the CDR3: TGTGCCAGCAGCCCTGGACCCGATAGTACTGAAGCTTTCTTT. Its protein is CASSPGPDSTEAFF.

The table lists this clonotype with many counts. This chain links TRBV2 with TRBJ2-5; D tentatively reads TRBD1 or TRBD2 (5 bases each). V gave up 5 bases and J gave up 2 bases, with 15 bases separating them. The CDR3 totals 15 residues. Per the germline V gene, CDR1 is SNHLY and CDR2 is FYNNEI. CDR3 nucleotides: TGTGCCAGCAGTCTTTGGGGACCTTTGCAAGAGACCCAGTACTTC. Amino acid sequence: CASSLWGPLQETQYF.

The genes are TRBV2 and TRBJ1-1, with 9 positions matching TRBD1. Germline V gene sequence: CDR1 SNHLY, CDR2 FYNNEI. Trimming cost V 4 bases and J 7 bases; bases outside gene matches: 19. This CDR3 has 18 amino acids. CDR3: CASSVPSLRTGAGGEAFF. The CDR3 nucleotides read TGTGCCAGCAGTGTTCCCTCGCTGAGGACAGGGGCCGGAGGTGAAGCTTTCTTT.

This clonotype showed up many times. The rearrangement links TRBV12-3 or TRBV12-4 to TRBJ1-1, with 7 bases lining up with TRBD1. V trimming: 1 base; J trimming: 2 bases; junction bases outside the gene matches: 7. This CDR3 is built from 16 residues. The CDR3 DNA follows: TGTGCCAGCAGTTTAGGGGGACAGATGGGAAACACTGAAGCTTTCTTT. This sequence encodes CASSLGGQMGNTEAFF.